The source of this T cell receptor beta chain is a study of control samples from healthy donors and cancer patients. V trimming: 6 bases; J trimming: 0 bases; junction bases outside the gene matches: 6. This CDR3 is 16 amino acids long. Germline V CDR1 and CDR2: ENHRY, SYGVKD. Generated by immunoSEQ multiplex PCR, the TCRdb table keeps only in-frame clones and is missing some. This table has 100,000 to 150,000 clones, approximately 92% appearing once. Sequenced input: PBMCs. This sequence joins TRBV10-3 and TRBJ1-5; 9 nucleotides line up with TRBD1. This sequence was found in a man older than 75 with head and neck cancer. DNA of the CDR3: TGTGCCATCAGACCGGGACAGGGAGATAGCAATCAGCCCCAGCATTTT. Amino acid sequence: CAIRPGQGDSNQPQHF.